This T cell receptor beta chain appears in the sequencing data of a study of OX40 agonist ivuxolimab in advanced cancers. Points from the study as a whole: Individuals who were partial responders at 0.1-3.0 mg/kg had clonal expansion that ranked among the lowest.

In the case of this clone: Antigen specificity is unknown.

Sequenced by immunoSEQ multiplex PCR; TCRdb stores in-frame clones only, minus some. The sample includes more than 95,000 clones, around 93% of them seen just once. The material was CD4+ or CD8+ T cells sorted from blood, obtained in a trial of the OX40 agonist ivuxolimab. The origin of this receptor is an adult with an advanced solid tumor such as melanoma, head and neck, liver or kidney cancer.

CDR3 in amino acids: CATSSNGQGTYEQYF. The CDR3 bases are TGTGCCACCAGCAGTAACGGGCAGGGGACGTACGAGCAGTACTTC. The rearrangement links TRBV15 to TRBJ2-7, with D maybe TRBD1 (6 bases). The V end lost 3 bases, the J end lost 4 bases, and 16 bases lay between the germline ends. The length of the CDR3 is 15 residues. Germline V gives CDR1 LNHNV, CDR2 YYDKDF (reference sequence). The full variable domain, with the rest looked up from reference TRBV15 and TRBJ2-7, is DAMVIQNPRYQVTQFGKPVTLSCSQTLNHNVMYWYQQKSSQAPKLLFHYYDKDFNNEADTPDNFQSRRPNTSFCFLDIRSPGLGDTAMYLCATSSNGQGTYEQYFGPGTRLTVT.